The clone carrying this TCR beta chain was observed at least ten times. Distinct nucleotide sequences in the sample also encode this CDR3. The record originates from a study of shared clonotypes between healthy human individuals. CD45RA-negative memory and CD45RA+ naive subsets were split from the CD4+ cells. Profiled with immunoSEQ multiplex PCR; TCRdb holds only in-frame clones, not every one. The table lists over 700,000 clones, approximately 77% of them singletons, with 1.8% in the top ten. The TCR sequence derives from a woman in her 30s in good health. The sequencing sample was made of memory CD4+ T cells sorted from blood. Subset reported: CD45RA-negative fraction.

The DNA of the CDR3 is TGCGCCAGCAGCTTGGAAGGAGGTCAGCCCCAGCATTTT. It yields the protein CASSLEGGQPQHF. V usage is TRBV5-1 and J usage is TRBJ1-5, with no clear D. This CDR3 contains 13 residues. Trimming took 0 bases from V and 6 from J, leaving 7 bases between them. Germline V gene data show CDR1 as SGHRS and CDR2 as YFSETQ.